The 27 T cell receptor beta chains below come from one sample, sequenced in a study of graft-versus-host responses after intestinal transplantation. Data came from immunoSEQ multiplex PCR; TCRdb stores just in-frame clones and leaves some out. Seen here are 80,000 to 100,000 clones, less than 90% observed once, and the top ten hold 0.3% to 0.4%. No antigen has been identified for these receptors. The starting material was unstimulated CD4+ T cells sorted from spleen or lymph node cells, obtained before intestinal transplant. The receptors here all came from a human donor who received an intestinal transplant.

The chain links TRBV7-9 to TRBJ2-3; the match to TRBD2 covers 11 bases. V shed 4 bases and J 0 bases; nucleotides not matched to a gene: 3. The CDR3 sequence is 16 residues long. Germline loops: CDR1 SEHNR, CDR2 FQNEAQ (reference sequence). Here the CDR3 reads CASSSGLAASTDTQYF. The DNA for the CDR3 is TGTGCCAGCAGCTCGGGACTAGCGGCTAGCACAGATACGCAGTATTTT. Filled out from reference TRBV7-9 and TRBJ2-3, the complete variable domain reads DTGVSQNPRHKITKRGQNVTFRCDPISEHNRLYWYRQTLGQGPEFLTYFQNEAQLEKSRLLSDRFSAERPKGSFSTLEIQRTEQGDSAMYLCASSSGLAASTDTQYFGPGTRLTVL.

CDR3 in DNA: TGCGCCAGCAGCTTGGGACAGGGGGCTCTGACCGGGGAGCTGTTTTTT. It encodes CASSLGQGALTGELFF. This rearrangement joins TRBV5-1 to TRBJ2-2; TRBD1 matches at 10 bases. The CDR3 has 16 amino acids. Germline CDR1 and CDR2: SGHRS and YFSETQ. J lost 5 bases, V lost 0 bases, and 4 bases had no gene match. The full variable domain, completed using reference TRBV5-1 and TRBJ2-2, is KAGVTQTPRYLIKTRGQQVTLSCSPISGHRSVSWYQQTPGQGLQFLFEYFSETQRNKGNFPGRFSGRQFSNSRSEMNVSTLELGDSALYLCASSLGQGALTGELFFGEGSRLTVL.

CDR3 amino acids: CANRVRDRGSGANVLTF. Written as DNA, the CDR3 is TGTGCCAACAGAGTCCGGGACAGGGGATCTGGGGCCAACGTCCTGACTTTC. This chain joins TRBV27 and TRBJ2-6; 10 bases are shared with TRBD1. The CDR3 runs 17 residues. Germline CDR1 reads MNHEY; CDR2 reads SMNVEV (reference sequence). Trimming cost V 10 bases and J 1 base; bases outside gene matches: 10.

This rearrangement joins TRBV5-6 to TRBJ2-7, with TRBD2 identical over 8 bases. There are 16 residues in the CDR3. Trimming took 5 bases from V and 1 from J; bases not matched to a gene: 11. Germline CDR1 reads SGHDT; CDR2 reads YYEEEE. CDR3 DNA sequence: TGTGCCAGCAGTTTCACGACTAGCGCCACGTCCTACGAGCAGTACTTC. It codes for CASSFTTSATSYEQYF.

This clone was seen only a few times. The V gene is TRBV5-6, the J gene TRBJ1-4; unclear D gene. The V gene lost 0 bases and the J gene lost 7 bases, with 4 bases spanning the gap. Looked up from germline, CDR1 is SGHDT and CDR2 is YYEEEE. This CDR3 is built from 12 residues. For the CDR3, the DNA is TGTGCCAGCAGCTTGGAGAGTGAAAAACTGTTTTTT. It translates to CASSLESEKLFF.

The rearrangement joins TRBV15 to TRBJ1-2; tentative D call: TRBD1 (5 bases). V was trimmed by 0 bases and J by 4 bases, leaving 12 bases between them. Germline-derived CDR1 and CDR2 are LNHNV and YYDKDF (reference sequence). The CDR3 has 15 amino acids. In nucleotides, the CDR3 is TGTGCCACCAGCAGAGATACGACAGTAGCCTATGGCTACACCTTC. Protein: CATSRDTTVAYGYTF. The full variable domain, in which reference TRBV15 and TRBJ1-2 provide the parts outside the CDR3, is DAMVIQNPRYQVTQFGKPVTLSCSQTLNHNVMYWYQQKSSQAPKLLFHYYDKDFNNEADTPDNFQSRRPNTSFCFLDIRSPGLGDTAMYLCATSRDTTVAYGYTFGSGTRLTVV.

This chain connects TRBV19 to TRBJ2-5; D is ambiguous. CDR1 is LNHDA and CDR2 is SQIVND in the germline V gene (reference sequence). Trimming shortened V by 6 bases and J by 0 bases, and 14 bases separated the two germline ends. This CDR3 region has 15 residues. The DNA for the CDR3 is TGTGCCAGTAGACGCGGCAACCAAAACCAAGAGACCCAGTACTTC. Its translation: CASRRGNQNQETQYF.

This clone was detected once. The chain's CDR3 is CASSLGLRTDGLEQYF. In DNA form, the CDR3 reads TGTGCCAGCAGCTTAGGCCTCAGGACAGATGGCCTCGAGCAGTACTTC. The chain carries TRBV13 and TRBJ2-7; D may be TRBD1 (6 bases). This CDR3 is built from 16 residues. Trimming pared 0 bases from V and 6 bases from J, leaving 18 bases between. The germline V gene encodes CDR1 PRHDT and CDR2 FYEKMQ (reference sequence).

The chain recombines TRBV6-1 with TRBJ1-5; unclear D gene. This CDR3 spans 13 amino acids. The V gene lost 1 base and the J gene lost 4 bases, with 5 bases spanning the gap. CDR1 is MNHNS and CDR2 is SASEGT in the germline V gene. As DNA, the CDR3 is TGTGCCAGCAGTGAAGGGAGGAATCAGCCCCAGCATTTT. Translating it yields CASSEGRNQPQHF.

The genes are TRBV19 and TRBJ2-7; D is possibly TRBD1 (5 bases). This CDR3 has 15 amino acids. Germline loops: CDR1 LNHDA, CDR2 SQIVND (reference sequence). Trimming cost V 5 bases and J 0 bases, with 14 bases left between them. The CDR3 spells CASSLQGKASYEQYF. In nucleotides, the CDR3 is TGTGCCAGTAGTCTCCAGGGAAAGGCCTCCTACGAGCAGTACTTC.

The chain carries TRBV11-2 and TRBJ2-2; 7 bases fit TRBD2. The CDR3 loop spans 15 amino acids. The germline CDR1 and CDR2 sequences are SGHAT and FQNNGV. V was pared by 1 base and J by 4 bases, with 3 bases of the junction left unmatched. CDR3: CASSLVLAVTGELFF. CDR3 DNA sequence: TGTGCCAGCAGCTTAGTTCTAGCGGTCACCGGGGAGCTGTTTTTT. Combining the CDR3 with reference TRBV11-2 and TRBJ2-2 gives the whole variable domain EAGVAQSPRYKIIEKRQSVAFWCNPISGHATLYWYQQILGQGPKLLIQFQNNGVVDDSQLPKDRFSAERLKGVDSTLKIQPAKLEDSAVYLCASSLVLAVTGELFFGEGSRLTVL.

The chain is built from TRBV19 and TRBJ1-4; D may be TRBD1 (5 bases). The germline V gene encodes CDR1 LNHDA and CDR2 SQIVND (reference sequence). Trimming removed 1 base from V and 6 bases from J, with 12 bases in between. This CDR3 has 15 amino acids. The CDR3 protein is CASSIGSRAYEKLFF. The CDR3 DNA follows: TGTGCCAGTAGTATAGGAAGCAGGGCCTATGAAAAACTGTTTTTT.

V gene TRBV11-2 combines with J gene TRBJ2-3; the D is unclear. With 2 bases removed from V and 5 bases from J, the gap between germline ends came to 11 bases. The CDR3 extends over 14 amino acids. CDR1 SGHAT and CDR2 FQNNGV come from the germline V gene. DNA of the CDR3: TGTGCCAGCAGCTTAAACGTACCACTAGATACGCAGTATTTT. It codes for CASSLNVPLDTQYF.

The J gene is TRBJ1-2, the V gene TRBV9; a possible D gene is TRBD1 (5 bases). Trimming pared 4 bases from V and 6 bases from J, leaving 13 bases between. CDR3 length equals 13 residues. Per the germline V gene, CDR1 is SGDLS and CDR2 is YYNGEE. The CDR3 protein is CASSPPGGNGYTF. The CDR3 bases are TGTGCCAGCAGCCCCCCTGGGGGGAATGGCTACACCTTC. Full variable domain (missing parts from reference TRBV9 and TRBJ1-2): DSGVTQTPKHLITATGQRVTLRCSPRSGDLSVYWYQQSLDQGLQFLIQYYNGEERAKGNILERFSAQQFPDLHSELNLSSLELGDSALYFCASSPPGGNGYTFGSGTRLTVV.

The chain carries TRBV7-9 and TRBJ1-2; TRBD1 might be the D (5 bases). V gave up 5 bases and J gave up 3 bases, with 16 bases separating them. Germline values: CDR1 SEHNR, CDR2 FQNEAQ (reference sequence). CDR3 length: 15 amino acids. The CDR3, as DNA: TGTGCCAGCAGCCCGACGAACAGGCAGGACTATGGCTACACCTTC. It is translated as CASSPTNRQDYGYTF.

The genes are TRBV5-1 and TRBJ1-4; D gene uncertain. Trimming removed 1 base from V and 4 bases from J, with 11 bases in between. The germline CDR1 and CDR2 sequences are SGHRS and YFSETQ. The CDR3 loop spans 15 amino acids. The CDR3 sequence is CASSLTAPRNEKLFF. CDR3 in DNA: TGCGCCAGCAGCTTGACAGCACCGCGTAATGAAAAACTGTTTTTT.

The chain uses TRBV5-4 and TRBJ2-1, with 10 bases lining up with TRBD2. The CDR3 is 15 residues long. J lost 6 bases, V lost 3 bases, and 6 bases had no gene match. Germline lookup yields CDR1 SGHNT and CDR2 YYREEE (reference sequence). CDR3 amino acids: CASSSSSGRSNEQFF. In DNA form, the CDR3 reads TGTGCCAGCAGCTCATCTAGCGGGAGAAGCAATGAGCAGTTCTTC.

V gene TRBV18 combines with J gene TRBJ1-1, with TRBD1 identical over 9 bases. Germline V gene lookup returns CDR1 KGHSH and CDR2 LQKENI. This CDR3 spans 14 amino acids. The V gene end was trimmed by 5 bases and the J gene end by 4 bases; junction bases not matched to a gene: 5. The CDR3 here is CASSNRGPGTEAFF. The CDR3 bases are TGTGCCAGCTCAAACAGGGGGCCGGGCACTGAAGCTTTCTTT.

A few counts support this clone. The V gene is TRBV28, the J gene TRBJ2-7, with 14 bases that match TRBD2. Germline V gene data show CDR1 as MDHEN and CDR2 as SYDVKM. The CDR3 totals 13 residues. The J segment lost 6 bases and the V segment lost 6 bases, leaving 1 base of the junction unmatched. In DNA form, the CDR3 reads TGTGCCAGCAGGGGGACTAGCGGGAGCGAGCAGTACTTC. This sequence encodes CASRGTSGSEQYF.

This clone appeared a single time. J is TRBJ2-7 and V is TRBV28, with 9 nucleotides matching TRBD1. Trimming at V came to 6 bases and at J to 3 bases, leaving 9 bases not matched to a gene. CDR3 length equals 15 residues. Germline V lookup: CDR1 MDHEN, CDR2 SYDVKM. This chain's CDR3 is CASRLRTGARYEQYF. The CDR3, as DNA: TGTGCCAGCAGACTTCGGACAGGGGCTCGCTACGAGCAGTACTTC.

V gene TRBV28 combines with J gene TRBJ1-2; D perhaps matches TRBD1 (6 bases). Germline V lookup: CDR1 MDHEN, CDR2 SYDVKM. V lost 7 bases and J 2 bases, leaving 11 bases between the germline ends. This CDR3 comprises 13 residues. The CDR3 sequence is CASNPTGNYGYTF. The CDR3 DNA sequence: TGTGCCAGCAACCCCACAGGGAACTATGGCTACACCTTC.

The chain joins TRBV2 to TRBJ2-1; 7 positions match TRBD2. Germline CDR1 reads SNHLY; CDR2 reads FYNNEI. After removal of 8 bases from V and 10 bases from J, the junction contained 14 bases not matched to a gene. This CDR3 is 14 amino acids long. CDR3 bases: TGTGCCAGCCTAGGCCTAGCGGTCTACGGGGAGCAGTTCTTC. Its translation is CASLGLAVYGEQFF.

The genes are TRBV27 and TRBJ1-1; D possibly corresponds to TRBD1 (5 bases). Per germline, CDR1 MNHEY and CDR2 SMNVEV (reference sequence). V lost 4 bases and J 3 bases, leaving 9 bases between the germline ends. The CDR3 spans 13 residues. This CDR3 reads CASSSQGYTEAFF. CDR3 nucleotides: TGTGCCAGCAGTTCCCAGGGTTACACTGAAGCTTTCTTT.

V usage is TRBV11-2 and J usage is TRBJ2-2; D call uncertain. From germline, CDR1 is SGHAT and CDR2 FQNNGV. With 3 bases removed from V and 1 base from J, the gap between germline ends came to 9 bases. CDR3 length equals 15 residues. The CDR3 reads CASSLSELNTGELFF. DNA for the CDR3: TGTGCCAGCAGCTTGAGTGAGTTGAACACCGGGGAGCTGTTTTTT.

The chain carries TRBV19 and TRBJ1-3, with 7 bases fitting TRBD1. The germline V gene encodes CDR1 LNHDA and CDR2 SQIVND (reference sequence). The trim removed 3 bases at V and 0 bases at J, leaving 8 bases unmatched. The CDR3 extends over 17 amino acids. The DNA of the CDR3 is TGTGCCAGTAGTATCCGGACAGGAAGTAGCTCTGGAAACACCATATATTTT. Encoded protein: CASSIRTGSSSGNTIYF.

Here the CDR3 reads CASSVGLGGTHEQYF. The DNA of the CDR3 is TGTGCCAGCAGCGTAGGATTGGGGGGAACCCACGAGCAGTACTTC. This chain links TRBV9 with TRBJ2-7; TRBD2 might be the D (6 bases). This CDR3 contains 15 residues. From germline, CDR1 is SGDLS and CDR2 YYNGEE. The V end was cut by 0 bases, the J end by 5 bases, with 15 bases between.

The rearrangement joins TRBV2 to TRBJ2-1, with 7 bases aligning to TRBD2. CDR3 length: 15 residues. The V gene end was trimmed by 2 bases and the J gene end by 9 bases; junction bases not matched to a gene: 10. Germline loops: CDR1 SNHLY, CDR2 FYNNEI. The CDR3 nucleotides read TGTGCCAGCAGTGAACGAGCGGGGAGCGAGAGTGAGCAGTTCTTC. Translating it yields CASSERAGSESEQFF.